This T cell receptor (beta chain) was documented in a study of OX40 agonist ivuxolimab in advanced cancers. Study background: A mean age of 60 years, range roughly 20 to 85, was recorded, and around 85% were male. Treatment received earlier with anti-PD-1, anti-PD-L1 or anti-CTLA-4 agents was allowed, and 40% had some. Notes on the study in general: In a subset of nonresponders, normalized T-cell clonal expansion was also low.

Autoimmune disease history or systemic immunosuppression barred patients. Note on this clone: Antigen unknown.

Data came from immunoSEQ multiplex PCR; TCRdb stores just in-frame clones and leaves some out. The sample has approximately 66,000 clones, 80% to 90% seen once. V lost 3 bases and J lost 6, with 14 bases in between. CDR1 KGHSH and CDR2 LQKENI come from the germline V gene. This CDR3 is 14 amino acids long. This sequence joins TRBV18 and TRBJ1-2; D ambiguous. The material sequenced was CD4+ or CD8+ T cells sorted from blood, taken in a trial of the OX40 agonist ivuxolimab. This clonotype was obtained from an adult with an advanced solid tumor such as melanoma, head and neck, liver or kidney cancer. Here the CDR3 DNA reads TGTGCCAGCTCACCTCCTGTAGCAGTTGATGGCTACACCTTC. This translates into CASSPPVAVDGYTF.